The TCR beta chain described here comes from a study of breast tumors, draining lymph nodes, adjacent tissues (dated by TCRdb to about 2016). Background for the entire study: In breast cancer patients, the study compared the TCR beta repertoires of tumor, adjacent nontumor tissue and axillary lymph nodes. In human breast cancer, the study set out to assess how tumor, surrounding tissue and draining lymph node repertoires relate to one another and whether T cells might be exchanged between them.

Overall study results and their limits: T-cell repertoire diversity in tumors was found to be lower than in lymph nodes but higher than in nontumor tissue, and preferential V and J gene usage was observed. The study presented the conclusion that tumor T cells originate in lymph nodes as consistent with a hypothesis, not as something directly demonstrated. The data were considered consistent with most tumor T cells being derived from the lymph node and subsequently expanding within tumor tissue. In luminal-like breast cancer, tumor and nontumor tissue repertoires resembled each other significantly more than in basal-like breast cancer.

From cysteine to phenylalanine, the CDR3 is 16 amino acids long. Here the CDR3 DNA is all that survives: 48 bases in frame from base 1. CDR1 SGDLS and CDR2 YYNGEE are derived from the germline V gene. V drops 3 bases and J drops 0 bases, leaving 10 bases in between. The data were produced on an Illumina HiSeq 2000. TCR beta chain libraries were generated through multiplex PCR amplification. High-throughput sequencing was used to analyze the amplified TCR beta chain products. Using fastp trimming at Q25 and MiXCR clonotype assembly, TCRdb reanalyzed the public sequencing data and kept in-frame beta chains. Identical CDR3 proteins give one entry, which carries the most common genes and DNA. The sample includes 200,000 to 300,000 distinct CDR3 sequences, with 30% observed a single time. Approximately 1% of the sample is held by the ten biggest clonotypes. In this sample, this clonotype turned up many times. Its antigen remains undetermined. There are no base qualities to consult, and no much larger clone falls within one base.

The lymph node samples were taken from the axillary draining lymph nodes of breast cancer patients. The sequence is built from TRBV9 and TRBJ2-6, with the D gene possibly TRBD1 or TRBD2, each one fitting 5 bases. The receptor was derived from a female donor with breast cancer. Some clones in this sample may be carry-over from other donors' samples. Sequencing used axillary lymph node tissue. The sequenced DNA: TGTGCCAGCAGCGGAGGGACGGCCTCTGGGGCCAACGTCCTGACTTTC. The resulting protein is CASSGGTASGANVLTF.